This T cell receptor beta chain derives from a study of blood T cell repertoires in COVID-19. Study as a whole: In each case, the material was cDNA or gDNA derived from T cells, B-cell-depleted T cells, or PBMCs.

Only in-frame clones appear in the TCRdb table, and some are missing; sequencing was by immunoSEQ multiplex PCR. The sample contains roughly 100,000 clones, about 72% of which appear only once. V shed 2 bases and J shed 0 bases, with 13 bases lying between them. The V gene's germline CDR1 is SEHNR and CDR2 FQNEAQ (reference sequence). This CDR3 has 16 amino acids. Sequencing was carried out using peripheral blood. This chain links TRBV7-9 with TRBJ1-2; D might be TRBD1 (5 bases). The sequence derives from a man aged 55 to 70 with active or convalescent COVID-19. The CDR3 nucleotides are TGTGCCAGCAGCTTATTCGCGACAGTAGCTAACTATGGCTACACCTTC. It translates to CASSLFATVANYGYTF.